This TCR beta chain was obtained from a study of Ad26.COV2.S vaccination and SARS-CoV-2 variants. Some clones are missing from TCRdb's copy, which holds only in-frame ones; the method was immunoSEQ multiplex PCR. The sample lists more than 300,000 clones, more than 70% occurring once. This sample's treatment: some 20 received Ad26.COV2.S at low or high dose, single or two shots; about 5 received placebo; per-sample allocation not given. It was on day 63 after the first vaccine or placebo injection that samples were taken. Cohort 1b enrolled adults aged 18-55 years in Boston. Germline lookup yields CDR1 SGHRS and CDR2 YFSETQ. The CDR3 runs 14 residues. Trimming removed 4 bases at V and 7 bases at J, with 17 bases between. Study-wide points: There was reportedly substantial breadth in spike-specific CD8+ and CD4+ T cell responses after vaccination.

As regards this clone: The antigen is unknown.

Sample: peripheral blood, taken in a trial of Ad26.COV2.S vaccine versus placebo. The V gene is TRBV5-1, the J gene TRBJ1-2, with a weak D call TRBD1 (6 bases). The clonotype originates from a person aged 18-65 years who received the Ad26.COV2.S COVID-19 vaccine or a placebo. CDR3 coding DNA: TGCGCCAGCAGCCTGACAGGAGATAGGGGTGGCTACACCTTC. Protein: CASSLTGDRGGYTF.